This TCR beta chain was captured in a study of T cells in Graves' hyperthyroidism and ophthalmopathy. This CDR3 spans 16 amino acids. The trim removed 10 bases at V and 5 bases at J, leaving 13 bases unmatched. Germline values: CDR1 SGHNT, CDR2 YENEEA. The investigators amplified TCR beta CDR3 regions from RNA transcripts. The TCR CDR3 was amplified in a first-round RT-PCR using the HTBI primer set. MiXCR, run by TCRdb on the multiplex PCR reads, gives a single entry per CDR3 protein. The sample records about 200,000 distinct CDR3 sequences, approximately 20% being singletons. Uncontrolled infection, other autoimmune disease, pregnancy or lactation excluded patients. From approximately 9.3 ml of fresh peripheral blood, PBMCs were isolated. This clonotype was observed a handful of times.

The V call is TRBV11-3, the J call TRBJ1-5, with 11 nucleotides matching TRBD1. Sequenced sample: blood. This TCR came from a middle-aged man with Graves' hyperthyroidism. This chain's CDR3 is CANPLRDRGSDQPQHF. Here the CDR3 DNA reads TGTGCCAACCCTCTTAGGGACAGGGGGTCCGATCAGCCCCAGCATTTT.